What follows describes a single T cell receptor (beta chain). The source of the sample is a study of blood T cell repertoires in COVID-19. Overall study context: Sources were T cells, B-cell-depleted T cells, or PBMCs; the material itself was cDNA or gDNA.

This CDR3 is 15 amino acids long. Losses at the gene ends were 7 bases for V and 5 bases for J; bases not matched to a gene: 9. Germline values: CDR1 MNHEY, CDR2 SMNVEV (reference sequence). Authors' data handling: For nucleated cells, counts were estimated from reference gene primer amplification. The protocol was immunoSEQ multiplex PCR, while the TCRdb copy is restricted to in-frame clones and leaves out a portion. V, J and clone size are those of that table, while D and trimming were read from the DNA. Found here are 65,000 to 80,000 clones, roughly 90% of them singletons; the top ten hold roughly 9.1%.

This chain links TRBV27 with TRBJ2-3, with TRBD1 matching 10 bases. This receptor was identified in a human donor in a cohort sampled during active COVID-19. Sequences were obtained from peripheral blood. CDR3 DNA: TGTGCCAGCATCCAGCGGACAGGGGGTTTAGATACGCAGTATTTT. Encoded protein: CASIQRTGGLDTQYF.